This T cell receptor beta chain emerged from a study of blood T cell repertoires in COVID-19. For the study at large: COVID-19 samples from acute and convalescent phases originated in the United States, Italy and Spain.

Study processing details: Estimation of nucleated cell counts was performed using reference gene primer amplification. Sequenced by immunoSEQ multiplex PCR; TCRdb stores in-frame clones only, minus some. V and J calls and clone size are given by that table; D and trimming were obtained from the DNA. The sample has around 58,000 clones; just over 85% are singletons. The ends were cut back, 6 bases at V and 9 bases at J, with 9 bases in the middle. This CDR3 spans 12 amino acids. Germline CDR1 and CDR2: SNHLY and FYNNEI. This receptor was identified in a human donor in a cohort sampled during active COVID-19. The material sequenced was peripheral blood. The chain has TRBV2 and TRBJ1-6; D might be TRBD1 (5 bases). The CDR3 loop is CASSGGGSPLHF. The CDR3 bases are TGTGCCAGCAGCGGGGGGGGTTCACCCCTCCACTTT. Filled out from reference TRBV2 and TRBJ1-6, the complete variable domain reads EPEVTQTPSHQVTQMGQEVILRCVPISNHLYFYWYRQILGQKVEFLVSFYNNEISEKSEIFDDQFSVERPDGSNFTLKIRSTKLEDSAMYFCASSGGGSPLHFGNGTRLTVT.